This record covers a single T cell receptor (beta chain). Its antigen is as yet unknown. The sample originates from a study of shared clonotypes between healthy human individuals. Study results and limitations: It was observed that approximately 5% of naive CD4 clonotypes were shared across a few donors.

Positive CCR7 selection of CD45RO-negative cells yielded the naive CD8 cells, and terminally differentiated effector memory CD45RA+ cells were excluded. The study drew its donors from healthy HIV-negative adults without recent acute infections or vaccinations. The CDR3 covers 12 residues. V lost 4 bases and J 9 bases, leaving 13 bases between the germline ends. Germline lookup yields CDR1 SGHDT and CDR2 YYEEEE. Data came from immunoSEQ multiplex PCR; TCRdb stores just in-frame clones and leaves some out. The sample has more than 550,000 clones; about 91% are singletons. The clonotype was recovered from a man under 40 in good health. The sequenced sample consisted of naive CD8+ T cells sorted from blood. The rearrangement links TRBV5-6 to TRBJ2-5; D is unresolved. The CDR3 protein is CASSGYSAAQYF. The CDR3 coding sequence is TGTGCCAGCAGCGGCTACAGTGCGGCCCAGTACTTC.